A selection of T cell receptor beta chains follows, all from one sample in a study of cytomegalovirus exposure and HLA in healthy donors. The data were produced by immunoSEQ multiplex PCR, yet TCRdb's version contains in-frame clones alone and is incomplete. The table shows 170,000 or so clones, with around 83% occurring only once. The sequenced material came from PBMCs. The source is a man between 50 and 59 years old in good health and CMV-seronegative. Each CDR3 is given with its conserved first and last residue. Each record gives: J gene, V gene, clone size, D gene, CDR3 protein, CDR3 DNA. The D gene is left open where the match is weak. Rows give clone size only sometimes, using once, few, many, or a class for an expanded clone.

TRBJ2-5	TRBV11-3	NA	TRBD2	CASSQGLAFQETQYF	TGTGCCAGCAGCCAGGGACTAGCGTTTCAAGAGACCCAGTACTTC
TRBJ2-7	TRBV9	NA	NA	CASSVGAGDSYEQYF	TGTGCCAGCAGCGTAGGTGCAGGGGACTCCTACGAGCAGTACTTC
TRBJ1-5	TRBV6-1	NA	NA	CASVREIYSNQPQHF	TGTGCCAGCGTAAGGGAGATTTATAGCAATCAGCCCCAGCATTTT
TRBJ2-7	TRBV6-6	once	TRBD2	CASRDGTSGDLYEQYF	TGTGCCAGCAGAGACGGGACTAGCGGGGACCTATACGAGCAGTACTTC
TRBJ2-3	TRBV5-1	once	NA	CASSLGRADTQYF	TGCGCCAGCAGCTTGGGCAGGGCAGATACGCAGTATTTT
TRBJ1-2	TRBV5-1	once	TRBD1	CASSATGGSYGYTF	TGCGCCAGCAGCGCAACAGGGGGCAGCTATGGCTACACCTTC
TRBJ1-2	TRBV9	NA	NA	CASRRGNYGYTF	TGTGCCAGCAGGAGGGGGAACTATGGCTACACCTTC
TRBJ2-7	TRBV5-4	NA	TRBD1	CASSPATFTQGNYEQYF	TGTGCCAGCAGCCCCGCAACCTTCACACAGGGGAACTACGAGCAGTACTTC
TRBJ2-1	TRBV11-3	NA	TRBD1	CASSLGRQGNPNYNEQFF	TGTGCCAGCAGCTTAGGTCGACAGGGAAATCCCAACTACAATGAGCAGTTCTTC
TRBJ2-3	TRBV7-3	NA	NA	CASSLKGGGPLDTQYF	TGTGCCAGCAGCTTAAAAGGGGGGGGCCCCTTGGATACGCAGTATTTT